These 20 T cell receptor beta chains originate from one sample sequenced in a study of CD8+CD57+ T cells in acquired aplastic anemia. Genomic DNA acted as the template from which TCR beta VDJ combination and CDR3 sequence profiling were carried out. MiXCR was run by TCRdb on the reads, yielding one entry per CDR3 protein. The sample lists some 160,000 distinct CDR3 sequences, more than 45% seen once, with around 3% in the top ten. By flow cytometry, patients selected for sequencing had shown an expansion of CD8+CD57+ cells. The sequenced material came from sorted CD4+, CD8+, or CD8+CD57+ T cells (not recorded which) from PBMCs. These receptors were taken from a human donor with aplastic anemia.

In its sample, this clonotype was seen many times. The J gene is TRBJ2-7, the V gene TRBV11-2; weak D call: TRBD2 (7 bases). Germline V gene lookup returns CDR1 SGHAT and CDR2 FQNNGV. With 3 bases removed from V and 2 bases from J, the gap between germline ends came to 17 bases. This CDR3 contains 16 residues. CDR3 in amino acids: CASSLGGAGGAYEQYF. Here the CDR3 DNA reads TGTGCCAGCAGCTTGGGGGGGGCGGGCGGAGCCTACGAGCAGTACTTC.

The chain uses TRBV25-1 and TRBJ1-3; weak D call: TRBD1 (6 bases). Germline V gives CDR1 MGHDK, CDR2 SYGVNS. This CDR3 is built from 16 residues. V lost 4 bases to trimming and J lost 5 bases, with 18 bases between them. As DNA, the CDR3 is TGTGCCAGCAGTGCTGGGGGGGGCTTGACCCGAAACACCATATATTTT. It is translated as CASSAGGGLTRNTIYF. Supplemented by reference TRBV25-1 and TRBJ1-3, the full variable domain reads EADIYQTPRYLVIGTGKKITLECSQTMGHDKMYWYQQDPGMELHLIHYSYGVNSTEKGDLSSESTVSRIRTEHFPLTLESARPSHTSQYLCASSAGGGLTRNTIYFGEGSWLTVV.

J is TRBJ1-1 and V is TRBV24-1, with TRBD1 as a possible D gene (6 bases). The V end was cut by 8 bases, the J end by 1 base, with 10 bases between. Germline CDR1 KGHDR, CDR2 SFDVKD. This CDR3 contains 13 residues. The CDR3 spells CATTDRTNTEAFF. CDR3 nucleotides: TGTGCCACCACCGACAGGACGAACACTGAAGCTTTCTTT.

The V call is TRBV10-1, the J call TRBJ1-4; 9 bases align to TRBD1. V gave up 5 bases and J gave up 8 bases; unmatched junction bases: 6. The CDR3 runs 14 residues. CDR1 and CDR2 from the germline V gene are WNHNN and SYGVQD (reference sequence). The CDR3 sequence: CASSPGTGSEKLFF. The CDR3 DNA sequence: TGCGCCAGCAGTCCCGGGACAGGGTCAGAAAAACTGTTTTTT.

This clonotype has a handful of counts. The CDR3 DNA is TGCAGCGTTTTAAGGGGACAGGCGAACACTGAAGCTTTCTTT. This translates into CSVLRGQANTEAFF. V usage is TRBV29-1 and J usage is TRBJ1-1, with 8 bases identical to TRBD1. V shed 5 bases, J shed 1 base, and the junction held 6 bases outside the gene matches. The CDR3 contains 14 residues. Germline CDR1 and CDR2: SQVTM and ANQGSEA.

V is TRBV6-1 and J is TRBJ1-2, with D tentatively TRBD1 (6 bases). There are 17 residues in the CDR3. CDR1 MNHNS and CDR2 SASEGT come from the germline V gene. The V end lost 2 bases, the J end lost 6 bases, and 22 bases lay between the germline ends. The CDR3 is CASSELVGQIRTDGYTF. CDR3 DNA: TGTGCCAGCAGTGAATTAGTAGGACAGATCCGGACTGATGGCTACACCTTC.

The J gene is TRBJ2-1, the V gene TRBV15, with D unresolved. Germline V gene lookup returns CDR1 LNHNV and CDR2 YYDKDF (reference sequence). This CDR3 spans 14 amino acids. With 5 bases removed from V and 2 bases from J, the gap between germline ends came to 10 bases. The CDR3 DNA reads TGTGCCACCAGCTTCTGGGGTGCCTACAATGAGCAGTTCTTC. It specifies CATSFWGAYNEQFF.

The rearrangement links TRBV7-9 to TRBJ2-2; no clear D. Trimming removed 5 bases at V and 1 base at J, with 11 bases between. From germline, CDR1 is SEHNR and CDR2 FQNEAQ (reference sequence). This CDR3 is built from 15 residues. The CDR3 nucleotides are TGTGCCAGCAGCCTTACTGACATGAACACCGGGGAGCTGTTTTTT. It codes for CASSLTDMNTGELFF.

As regards this clonotype: A much larger clone differs by one base, so this may be a read error. The rearrangement links TRBV5-1 to TRBJ2-2; 13 nucleotides agree with TRBD2. With V trimmed by 4 bases and J by 6 bases, 3 bases remained unmatched. The length of the CDR3 is 15 residues. Germline V lookup: CDR1 SGHRS, CDR2 YFSETQ. Written as DNA, the CDR3 is TGCGCCAGCAGCAGGACTAGCGGGAGTGCCGGGGAGCTGTTTTTT. Protein: CASSRTSGSAGELFF.

The V and J genes are TRBV20-1 and TRBJ2-2; 9 nucleotides agree with TRBD2. V was pared by 1 base and J by 6 bases, with 6 bases of the junction left unmatched. Per the germline V gene, CDR1 is DFQATT and CDR2 is SNEGSKA (reference sequence). CDR3 length: 15 amino acids. Here the CDR3 reads CSARVASGVPGELFF. The CDR3 DNA is TGCAGTGCTAGAGTTGCTAGCGGGGTCCCCGGGGAGCTGTTTTTT.

The chain combines TRBV4-1 with TRBJ2-2; D may be TRBD2 (6 bases). V was clipped by 4 bases and J by 6 bases, with 15 bases between them. The CDR3 runs 15 residues. From germline, CDR1 is MGHRA and CDR2 YSYEKL. This CDR3 reads CASSPRGGVPGELFF. The CDR3 nucleotides read TGCGCCAGCAGCCCCCGAGGCGGGGTACCCGGGGAGCTGTTTTTT.

This clonotype has more than one count but fewer than ten. This sequence may be a read error, since a much larger clone differs from it by one base. The chain combines TRBV20-1 with TRBJ2-5; 9 bases match TRBD1. The CDR3 extends over 13 amino acids. Germline trimming cut 5 bases from V and 2 bases from J; bases unmatched to any gene: 3. CDR1 DFQATT and CDR2 SNEGSKA come from the germline V gene (reference sequence). DNA for the CDR3: TGCAGTGCTGGGGGACAGGGTCAAGAGACCCAGTACTTC. It is translated as CSAGGQGQETQYF.

This clonotype was detected many times. The chain combines TRBV9 with TRBJ2-7; tentatively, D is TRBD1 or TRBD2 (7 bases each). The CDR3 runs to 17 residues. Germline V gene data show CDR1 as SGDLS and CDR2 as YYNGEE. V lost 3 bases, J lost 12 bases, and 31 bases lay in between. CDR3 amino acids: CASSGREGAGVDSRRYF. The CDR3 bases are TGTGCCAGCAGCGGTAGAGAGGGGGCGGGAGTGGATTCGCGGCGGTACTTC.

This clonotype was recorded at least ten times. J is TRBJ2-1 and V is TRBV10-3; D is unresolved. Deletions cut 0 bases from V and 3 bases from J, with 9 bases between. The germline CDR1 and CDR2 sequences are ENHRY and SYGVKD. The CDR3 length is 15 residues. CDR3 sequence: CAISESTDVYNEQFF. For the CDR3, the DNA is TGTGCCATCAGTGAGTCAACAGACGTCTACAATGAGCAGTTCTTC.

This clonotype was observed at least ten times. This rearrangement joins TRBV11-2 to TRBJ2-1, with D possibly being TRBD2 (5 bases). This CDR3 is built from 14 residues. The V and J ends lost 4 bases and 8 bases respectively, with 15 bases between them. CDR1 SGHAT and CDR2 FQNNGV come from the germline V gene. CDR3 region: CASSSRGAGDEQFF. In DNA form, the CDR3 reads TGTGCCAGCAGCTCCAGAGGCGCCGGGGATGAGCAGTTCTTC.

This clonotype came up many times. The V and J genes are TRBV5-1 and TRBJ2-3, with D possibly TRBD1 on 5 matching bases. The length of the CDR3 is 15 residues. From germline, CDR1 is SGHRS and CDR2 YFSETQ. Trimming removed 4 bases at V and 1 base at J, with 13 bases between. For the CDR3, the DNA is TGCGCCAGCAGCCCCGGTGGGGCCCGCACAGATACGCAGTATTTT. As protein: CASSPGGARTDTQYF.

This clonotype has just a few counts. The gene calls are TRBV6-1 and TRBJ1-2; TRBD1 agrees at 8 bases. Trimming at V came to 6 bases and at J to 4 bases, leaving 13 bases not matched to a gene. The CDR3 runs 16 residues. Germline CDR1 and CDR2: MNHNS and SASEGT. The CDR3 nucleotides are TGTGCCAGCAGCCGCGAAGTGATTCAGGGGGCCTATGGCTACACCTTC. Its translation is CASSREVIQGAYGYTF.

This clonotype was detected ten times or more. The chain joins TRBV5-4 to TRBJ1-6; no clear D. The CDR3 length is 14 residues. V shed 0 bases and J shed 7 bases, with 8 bases lying between them. Looked up from germline, CDR1 is SGHNT and CDR2 is YYREEE (reference sequence). The chain's CDR3 is CASSLATDNSPLHF. In DNA, the CDR3 is TGTGCCAGCAGCTTGGCCACCGACAATTCACCCCTCCACTTT. The full variable domain, completed using reference TRBV5-4 and TRBJ1-6, is ETGVTQSPTHLIKTRGQQVTLRCSSQSGHNTVSWYQQALGQGPQFIFQYYREEENGRGNFPPRFSGLQFPNYSSELNVNALELDDSALYLCASSLATDNSPLHFGNGTRLTVT.

The V gene is TRBV29-1, the J gene TRBJ2-7, with D possibly matching TRBD1 (5 bases). The CDR3 is 12 residues long. Per germline, CDR1 SQVTM and CDR2 ANQGSEA. Trimming removed 6 bases at V and 5 bases at J, with 14 bases between. CDR3 nucleotides: TGCAGCGTAAGGGGCCAGATAGACGAGCAGTACTTC. This sequence encodes CSVRGQIDEQYF.

The count of this clonotype is one. A much larger clone lies one base from this, so it may be a read error. The V gene is TRBV5-6, the J gene TRBJ1-5; no definite D call. V lost 2 bases to trimming and J lost 2 bases, with 11 bases between them. The CDR3 sequence is 15 residues long. In germline, CDR1 is SGHDT, CDR2 YYEEEE. The CDR3 is CASSFSQDRNQPQHF. The CDR3 DNA is TGTGCCAGCAGCTTTAGCCAGGACCGCAATCAGCCCCAGCATTTT.